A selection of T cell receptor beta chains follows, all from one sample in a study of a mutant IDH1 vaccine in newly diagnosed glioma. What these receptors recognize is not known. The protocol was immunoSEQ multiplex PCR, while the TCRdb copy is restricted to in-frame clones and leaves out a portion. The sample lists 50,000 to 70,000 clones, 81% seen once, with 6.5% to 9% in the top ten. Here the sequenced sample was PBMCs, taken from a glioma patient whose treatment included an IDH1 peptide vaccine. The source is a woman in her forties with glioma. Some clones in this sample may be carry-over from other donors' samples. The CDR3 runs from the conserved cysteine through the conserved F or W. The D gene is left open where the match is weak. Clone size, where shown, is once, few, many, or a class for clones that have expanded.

cdr3_nt: TGTGCCTGGAGTGTAGGGCAGGCTGGGGAGACCCAGTACTTC
cdr3_aa: CAWSVGQAGETQYF
cdr3_length: 14
d_call: .
clone_size: .
j_call: TRBJ2-5
v_call: TRBV30

cdr3_nt: TGTGCCAGCACACAAGATGGAGGCGAGCTGTTTTTT
cdr3_aa: CASTQDGGELFF
cdr3_length: 12
d_call: .
clone_size: .
j_call: TRBJ2-2
v_call: TRBV18

cdr3_nt: TGTGCCAGCAGTGAGAACAGGTTAAACTATGGCTACACCTTC
cdr3_aa: CASSENRLNYGYTF
cdr3_length: 14
d_call: .
clone_size: .
j_call: TRBJ1-2
v_call: TRBV2

cdr3_nt: TGTGCCAGCAGACAAACGGACAGGGATAATTCACCCCTCCACTTT
cdr3_aa: CASRQTDRDNSPLHF
cdr3_length: 15
d_call: TRBD1
clone_size: .
j_call: TRBJ1-6
v_call: TRBV6-5

cdr3_nt: TGCGCCAGCAGCTTGGAGGACCCCACCGGGGAGCTGTTTTTT
cdr3_aa: CASSLEDPTGELFF
cdr3_length: 14
d_call: .
clone_size: .
j_call: TRBJ2-2
v_call: TRBV5-1

cdr3_nt: TGTGCCAGCGCCCTGATAGCGGGGGGTTACGAGCAGTACTTC
cdr3_aa: CASALIAGGYEQYF
cdr3_length: 14
d_call: TRBD2
clone_size: .
j_call: TRBJ2-7
v_call: TRBV5-6

cdr3_nt: TGTGCCAGTAAAGGGGTCCTCGGTGGCTACACCTTC
cdr3_aa: CASKGVLGGYTF
cdr3_length: 12
d_call: .
clone_size: .
j_call: TRBJ1-2
v_call: TRBV2

cdr3_nt: TGTGCCTGGAGTCTTAGACAGGGTAATTCAGATACGCAGTATTTT
cdr3_aa: CAWSLRQGNSDTQYF
cdr3_length: 15
d_call: TRBD1
clone_size: .
j_call: TRBJ2-3
v_call: TRBV30

cdr3_nt: TGTGCCAGCTCACCAAGGGGCGCCGGTGAAGCTTTCTTT
cdr3_aa: CASSPRGAGEAFF
cdr3_length: 13
d_call: .
clone_size: .
j_call: TRBJ1-1
v_call: TRBV18

cdr3_nt: TGTGCCAGCAATCCGGCAAAGGCAGAAGCTTTCTTT
cdr3_aa: CASNPAKAEAFF
cdr3_length: 12
d_call: .
clone_size: .
j_call: TRBJ1-1
v_call: TRBV2

cdr3_nt: TGTGCCATCAGTGAGCTTCGACGGGGATCCATGAACACTGAAGCTTTCTTT
cdr3_aa: CAISELRRGSMNTEAFF
cdr3_length: 17
d_call: .
clone_size: few
j_call: TRBJ1-1
v_call: TRBV10-3

cdr3_nt: TGTGCCTGCGAGGGACGGGGCACTGAAGCTTTCTTT
cdr3_aa: CACEGRGTEAFF
cdr3_length: 12
d_call: .
clone_size: few
j_call: TRBJ1-1
v_call: TRBV6-1

cdr3_nt: TGCGCCAGCAGCTTGGGGCAGGGAAGGGGAGAGACCCAGTACTTC
cdr3_aa: CASSLGQGRGETQYF
cdr3_length: 15
d_call: .
clone_size: .
j_call: TRBJ2-5
v_call: TRBV5-1

cdr3_nt: TGTGCCAGCAGCTTGGTAAGGGTGGCAGATAATTCACCCCTCCACTTT
cdr3_aa: CASSLVRVADNSPLHF
cdr3_length: 16
d_call: .
clone_size: .
j_call: TRBJ1-6
v_call: TRBV5-6

cdr3_nt: TGTGCCAGCAGCTTAGATCAGAGCTCTGGAAACACCATATATTTT
cdr3_aa: CASSLDQSSGNTIYF
cdr3_length: 15
d_call: .
clone_size: .
j_call: TRBJ1-3
v_call: TRBV7-9

cdr3_nt: TGTGCCAGCAGTTTATCACCCGGGACAGGGGCTAATGAAAAACTGTTTTTT
cdr3_aa: CASSLSPGTGANEKLFF
cdr3_length: 17
d_call: TRBD1
clone_size: .
j_call: TRBJ1-4
v_call: TRBV27

cdr3_nt: TGTGCCAGCATAGTAGGTGGGGGGGCGGCCGGGGAGCTGTTTTTT
cdr3_aa: CASIVGGGAAGELFF
cdr3_length: 15
d_call: .
clone_size: .
j_call: TRBJ2-2
v_call: TRBV6-1

cdr3_nt: TGTGCCAGCAGCTTGAGGGGACGGGGCACAGATACGCAGTATTTT
cdr3_aa: CASSLRGRGTDTQYF
cdr3_length: 15
d_call: .
clone_size: .
j_call: TRBJ2-3
v_call: TRBV5-5

cdr3_nt: TGCGCCAGCAGCTTACCCAGCTCTGGGGCCAACGTCCTGACTTTC
cdr3_aa: CASSLPSSGANVLTF
cdr3_length: 15
d_call: .
clone_size: .
j_call: TRBJ2-6
v_call: TRBV5-1

cdr3_nt: TGTGCCAGCTCACCACAGTTTAATGGACAGGGCGAGCAGTACTTC
cdr3_aa: CASSPQFNGQGEQYF
cdr3_length: 15
d_call: TRBD1
clone_size: .
j_call: TRBJ2-7
v_call: TRBV18

cdr3_nt: TGTGCCAGCGGATGGGGGGAAGTTGGAGATACGCAGTATTTT
cdr3_aa: CASGWGEVGDTQYF
cdr3_length: 14
d_call: .
clone_size: .
j_call: TRBJ2-3
v_call: TRBV19

cdr3_nt: TGCGCCAGCAGCTGGGGACAGGGCGGGAATGGCTACACCTTC
cdr3_aa: CASSWGQGGNGYTF
cdr3_length: 14
d_call: TRBD1
clone_size: .
j_call: TRBJ1-2
v_call: TRBV5-1

cdr3_nt: TGTGCCAGCAGCATTCACAGGGGACGGAACACCGGGGAGCTGTTTTTT
cdr3_aa: CASSIHRGRNTGELFF
cdr3_length: 16
d_call: TRBD1
clone_size: .
j_call: TRBJ2-2
v_call: TRBV7-9

cdr3_nt: TGCAGCGTTTTAGGGGAAGTGGGGGGCCCCTACGAGCAGTACTTC
cdr3_aa: CSVLGEVGGPYEQYF
cdr3_length: 15
d_call: .
clone_size: .
j_call: TRBJ2-7
v_call: TRBV29-1

cdr3_nt: TGTGCCAGCAGCCCGACAGGTCTCTATGGCTACACCTTC
cdr3_aa: CASSPTGLYGYTF
cdr3_length: 13
d_call: .
clone_size: once
j_call: TRBJ1-2
v_call: TRBV7-9

cdr3_nt: TGTGCCAGCAGCCACAACGCAGGGCCCGCTTTCTTT
cdr3_aa: CASSHNAGPAFF
cdr3_length: 12
d_call: .
clone_size: .
j_call: TRBJ1-1
v_call: TRBV7-2

cdr3_nt: TGTGCCAGCAGCAGCGGGTTGGAGACCCAGTACTTC
cdr3_aa: CASSSGLETQYF
cdr3_length: 12
d_call: .
clone_size: .
j_call: TRBJ2-5
v_call: TRBV21-1

cdr3_nt: TGTGCCAGCAGCGGGACAGGGGCCTACAATGAGCAGTTCTTC
cdr3_aa: CASSGTGAYNEQFF
cdr3_length: 14
d_call: TRBD1
clone_size: once
j_call: TRBJ2-1
v_call: TRBV7-9

cdr3_nt: TGTGCCAGCAGCCCCCACAGGGGTGACTATGGCTACACCTTC
cdr3_aa: CASSPHRGDYGYTF
cdr3_length: 14
d_call: TRBD1
clone_size: .
j_call: TRBJ1-2
v_call: TRBV9

cdr3_nt: TGTGCCAGCAGTAGGACGCCCTCGAACACCGGGGAGCTGTTTTTT
cdr3_aa: CASSRTPSNTGELFF
cdr3_length: 15
d_call: .
clone_size: .
j_call: TRBJ2-2
v_call: TRBV2

cdr3_nt: TGCGCCAGCAGTGAAAGCGGGGGGCTCACAGATACGCAGTATTTT
cdr3_aa: CASSESGGLTDTQYF
cdr3_length: 15
d_call: TRBD2
clone_size: .
j_call: TRBJ2-3
v_call: TRBV10-1

cdr3_nt: TGCGCCAGCAGCTTACAAGGGAACACTGAAGCTTTCTTT
cdr3_aa: CASSLQGNTEAFF
cdr3_length: 13
d_call: .
clone_size: once
j_call: TRBJ1-1
v_call: TRBV5-1

cdr3_nt: TGTGCCAGCAGGGACAGGGTTAGCACAGATACGCAGTATTTT
cdr3_aa: CASRDRVSTDTQYF
cdr3_length: 14
d_call: TRBD1
clone_size: .
j_call: TRBJ2-3
v_call: TRBV6-6

cdr3_nt: TGCGCCAGCAGCCAAGATTCGACAGATACGCAGTATTTT
cdr3_aa: CASSQDSTDTQYF
cdr3_length: 13
d_call: .
clone_size: .
j_call: TRBJ2-3
v_call: TRBV4-1

cdr3_nt: TGTGCCAGCAGCCTTAACAGCTTAGGGGAAGCTTTCTTT
cdr3_aa: CASSLNSLGEAFF
cdr3_length: 13
d_call: .
clone_size: once
j_call: TRBJ1-1
v_call: TRBV7-9

cdr3_nt: TGTGCCAGCAGCATAGACAGCGGGAACACTGAAGCTTTCTTT
cdr3_aa: CASSIDSGNTEAFF
cdr3_length: 14
d_call: .
clone_size: .
j_call: TRBJ1-1
v_call: TRBV7-8

cdr3_nt: TGTGCCAGCAGTTACATCGGTCAGGCTGAAGCTTTCTTT
cdr3_aa: CASSYIGQAEAFF
cdr3_length: 13
d_call: .
clone_size: .
j_call: TRBJ1-1
v_call: TRBV6-6

cdr3_nt: TGTGCCAGCAGTCCCCTAGGAGGACGCTACGAGCAGTACTTC
cdr3_aa: CASSPLGGRYEQYF
cdr3_length: 14
d_call: .
clone_size: .
j_call: TRBJ2-7
v_call: TRBV6-6

cdr3_nt: TGCAGCGTTGGCCAGCTCTACGAGCAGTACTTC
cdr3_aa: CSVGQLYEQYF
cdr3_length: 11
d_call: .
clone_size: .
j_call: TRBJ2-7
v_call: TRBV29-1

cdr3_nt: TGCGCCAGCAGCTTAGAGGGGGCGAGAACCGGGGAGCTGTTTTTT
cdr3_aa: CASSLEGARTGELFF
cdr3_length: 15
d_call: TRBD1
clone_size: .
j_call: TRBJ2-2
v_call: TRBV5-1

cdr3_nt: TGTGCCAGCAGTTACCATAAGGGGGACACAAACGGGCAGTACTTC
cdr3_aa: CASSYHKGDTNGQYF
cdr3_length: 15
d_call: .
clone_size: .
j_call: TRBJ2-7
v_call: TRBV6-5

cdr3_nt: TGCGCCAGCAGCGCAACCCCGGGACAGGGGAACCGGCAGCAGTTCTTC
cdr3_aa: CASSATPGQGNRQQFF
cdr3_length: 16
d_call: TRBD1
clone_size: .
j_call: TRBJ2-1
v_call: TRBV5-1

cdr3_nt: TGCGCCAGCAGCCTCGTTTTGACGGCGAGCTCCTATAATTCACCCCTCCACTTT
cdr3_aa: CASSLVLTASSYNSPLHF
cdr3_length: 18
d_call: .
clone_size: .
j_call: TRBJ1-6
v_call: TRBV5-1

cdr3_nt: TGCGCCAGCAGCTCCTCCTACGAGCAGTACTTC
cdr3_aa: CASSSSYEQYF
cdr3_length: 11
d_call: .
clone_size: few
j_call: TRBJ2-7
v_call: TRBV5-1

cdr3_nt: TGTGCCAGTAGTCCCCCCAGCGGGGGCCTCACAGATACGCAGTATTTT
cdr3_aa: CASSPPSGGLTDTQYF
cdr3_length: 16
d_call: TRBD2
clone_size: .
j_call: TRBJ2-3
v_call: TRBV19

cdr3_nt: TGTGCCTGGAGTCCTTATCAGGGGTCACCCCTCCACTTT
cdr3_aa: CAWSPYQGSPLHF
cdr3_length: 13
d_call: .
clone_size: once
j_call: TRBJ1-6
v_call: TRBV30

cdr3_nt: TGTGCCAGCACCGTTAACACCGGGGAGCTGTTTTTT
cdr3_aa: CASTVNTGELFF
cdr3_length: 12
d_call: .
clone_size: .
j_call: TRBJ2-2
v_call: TRBV11-2

cdr3_nt: TGTGCCAGTAGTATACGCTCCGGGACAGGGGATAAGTACTTC
cdr3_aa: CASSIRSGTGDKYF
cdr3_length: 14
d_call: TRBD1
clone_size: .
j_call: TRBJ2-7
v_call: TRBV19

cdr3_nt: TGTGCCAGCAGTGTCCCCCAGGGGATCGGCTATGGCTACACCTTC
cdr3_aa: CASSVPQGIGYGYTF
cdr3_length: 15
d_call: .
clone_size: .
j_call: TRBJ1-2
v_call: TRBV25-1

cdr3_nt: TGCGCCAGCAGCCAAGACTCGGAGCGGGGGCTATCCTACGAGCAGTACTTC
cdr3_aa: CASSQDSERGLSYEQYF
cdr3_length: 17
d_call: TRBD2
clone_size: .
j_call: TRBJ2-7
v_call: TRBV4-1

cdr3_nt: TGTGCCAGCAGCCAAGGGGAGGGGGAGGGGACTGAAGCTTTCTTT
cdr3_aa: CASSQGEGEGTEAFF
cdr3_length: 15
d_call: .
clone_size: few
j_call: TRBJ1-1
v_call: TRBV4-2

cdr3_nt: TGCGCCAGCAGCTTGGTCGTCCAGGGGCCGGTAAGAGGCTACACCTTC
cdr3_aa: CASSLVVQGPVRGYTF
cdr3_length: 16
d_call: .
clone_size: .
j_call: TRBJ1-2
v_call: TRBV5-1

cdr3_nt: TGTGCCAGCAGCCGAACAGGACAGGGCCTTCTCTATGGCTACACCTTC
cdr3_aa: CASSRTGQGLLYGYTF
cdr3_length: 16
d_call: TRBD1
clone_size: .
j_call: TRBJ1-2
v_call: TRBV7-9

cdr3_nt: TGTGCCCAGAAGGCTCGAAACTCTGGAAACACCATATATTTT
cdr3_aa: CAQKARNSGNTIYF
cdr3_length: 14
d_call: .
clone_size: .
j_call: TRBJ1-3
v_call: TRBV30